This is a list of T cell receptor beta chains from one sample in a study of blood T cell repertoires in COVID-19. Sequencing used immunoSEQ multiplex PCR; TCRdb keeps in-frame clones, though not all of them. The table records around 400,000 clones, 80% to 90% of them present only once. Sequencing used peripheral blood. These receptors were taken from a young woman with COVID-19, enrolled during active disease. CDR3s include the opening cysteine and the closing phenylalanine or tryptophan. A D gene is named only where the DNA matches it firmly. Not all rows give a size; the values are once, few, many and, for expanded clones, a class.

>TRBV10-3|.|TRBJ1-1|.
CAISALETTDTEAFF
TGTGCCATCAGTGCGTTGGAAACTACTGACACTGAAGCTTTCTTT
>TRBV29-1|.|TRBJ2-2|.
CSVQTGRSPGELFF
TGCAGCGTTCAGACAGGCCGGTCGCCCGGGGAGCTGTTTTTT
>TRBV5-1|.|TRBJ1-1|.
CASSLAREGEAFF
TGCGCCAGCAGCTTGGCCAGGGAGGGTGAAGCTTTCTTT
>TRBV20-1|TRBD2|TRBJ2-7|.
CSASISGRPSYEQYF
TGCAGTGCTAGTATTAGCGGGAGACCCTCCTACGAGCAGTACTTC
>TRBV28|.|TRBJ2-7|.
CASSPPAGSYEQYF
TGTGCCAGCAGCCCCCCCGCCGGGTCCTACGAGCAGTACTTC
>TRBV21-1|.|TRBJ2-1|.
CASSKASGGKWEQFF
TGTGCCAGCAGCAAAGCCTCCGGGGGAAAATGGGAGCAGTTCTTC
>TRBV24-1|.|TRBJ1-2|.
CATSDFRNYGYTF
TGTGCCACCAGTGATTTCAGGAACTATGGCTACACCTTC
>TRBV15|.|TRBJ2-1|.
CATSVSPGTYYNEQFF
TGTGCCACCAGCGTTTCGCCCGGGACTTACTACAATGAGCAGTTCTTC
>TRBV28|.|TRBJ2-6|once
CASTVDSSGANVLTF
TGTGCCAGCACCGTCGACAGCTCTGGGGCCAACGTCCTGACTTTC
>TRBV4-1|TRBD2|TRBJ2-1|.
CASSQLAGHNEQFF
TGCGCCAGCAGCCAACTAGCGGGGCACAATGAGCAGTTCTTC
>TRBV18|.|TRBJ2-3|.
CASSPLAGARGTDTQYF
TGTGCCAGCTCACCACTGGCGGGGGCGAGGGGCACAGATACGCAGTATTTT
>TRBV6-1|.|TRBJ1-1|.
CASSEDPNTEAFF
TGTGCCAGCAGTGAAGATCCTAACACTGAAGCTTTCTTT
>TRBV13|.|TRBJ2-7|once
CASSRPDSLAPYEQYF
TGTGCCAGCAGCCGTCCGGACTCCCTGGCCCCCTACGAGCAGTACTTC
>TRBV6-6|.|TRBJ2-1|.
CASSYSNAAPYNEQFF
TGTGCCAGCAGTTACTCGAATGCGGCCCCCTACAATGAGCAGTTCTTC
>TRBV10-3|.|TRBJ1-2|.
CAISTQRETYGYTF
TGTGCCATCAGCACTCAGCGGGAGACCTATGGCTACACCTTC
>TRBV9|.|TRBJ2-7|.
CASSVGTNPYEQYF
TGTGCCAGCAGCGTAGGGACAAATCCCTACGAGCAGTACTTC
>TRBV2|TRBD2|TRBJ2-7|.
CASKRDRTRRGAYEQYF
TGTGCCAGCAAACGCGACAGGACTAGGCGGGGGGCCTACGAGCAGTACTTC
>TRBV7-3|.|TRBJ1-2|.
CASSPGTNYGYTF
TGTGCCAGCAGCCCGGGAACCAACTATGGCTACACCTTC
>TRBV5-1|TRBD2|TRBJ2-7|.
CASSLGLADYEQYF
TGCGCCAGCAGCTTGGGACTAGCGGACTACGAGCAGTACTTC
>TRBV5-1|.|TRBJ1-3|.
CASSLYGGGNTIYF
TGCGCCAGCAGCTTGTACGGGGGAGGAAACACCATATATTTT
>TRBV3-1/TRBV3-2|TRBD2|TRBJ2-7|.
CASSPSSGSRYEQYF
TGTGCCAGCAGCCCGTCTAGCGGGAGTAGGTACGAGCAGTACTTC
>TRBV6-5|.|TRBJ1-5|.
CATTRGGNQPQHF
TGTGCCACCACCCGCGGGGGAAATCAGCCCCAGCATTTT
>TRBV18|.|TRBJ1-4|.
CASSPVIAASPTNEKLFF
TGTGCCAGCTCACCGGTAATCGCGGCTTCCCCAACTAATGAAAAACTGTTTTTT
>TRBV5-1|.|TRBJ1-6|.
CASSLEGGGVNSPLHF
TGCGCCAGCAGCTTGGAGGGAGGAGGCGTCAATTCACCCCTCCACTTT
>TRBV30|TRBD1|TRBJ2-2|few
CACDRAGTGELFF
TGTGCCTGCGACAGGGCGGGCACCGGGGAGCTGTTTTTT
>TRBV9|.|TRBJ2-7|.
CASSPRPSTYEQYF
TGTGCCAGCAGCCCTAGGCCTAGCACCTACGAGCAGTACTTC
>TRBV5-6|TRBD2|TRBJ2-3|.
CASSRAGGLTDTQYF
TGTGCCAGCAGCCGAGCGGGAGGGCTCACAGATACGCAGTATTTT
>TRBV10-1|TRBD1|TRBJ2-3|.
CASSGQGAADTQYF
TGCGCCAGCAGCGGACAGGGGGCCGCAGATACGCAGTATTTT
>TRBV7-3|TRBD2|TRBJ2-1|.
CASSLRTSGSEQFF
TGTGCCAGCAGCTTACGGACTAGCGGTAGTGAGCAGTTCTTC
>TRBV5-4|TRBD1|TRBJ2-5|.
CASSLQGSGQETQYF
TGTGCCAGCAGCTTACAGGGGTCCGGTCAAGAGACCCAGTACTTC
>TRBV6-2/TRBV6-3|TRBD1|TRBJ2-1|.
CASSYSVTAVGTGRHEQFF
TGTGCCAGCAGTTACTCGGTAACAGCGGTCGGGACAGGGCGTCATGAGCAGTTCTTC
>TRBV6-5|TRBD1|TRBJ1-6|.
CASSRQGDNSPLHF
TGTGCCAGCAGCAGACAGGGGGATAATTCACCCCTCCACTTT
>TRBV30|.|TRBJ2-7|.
CAWSVTGGYEQYF
TGTGCCTGGAGTGTAACCGGGGGCTACGAGCAGTACTTC
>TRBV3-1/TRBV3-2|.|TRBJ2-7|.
CASSPSGRGTYEQYF
TGTGCCAGCAGCCCTTCCGGCAGGGGAACCTACGAGCAGTACTTC
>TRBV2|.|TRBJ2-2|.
CASSGVRAKNTGELFF
TGTGCCAGCTCGGGCGTCAGGGCCAAGAACACCGGGGAGCTGTTTTTT
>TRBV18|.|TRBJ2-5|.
CASSPTNSQETQYF
TGTGCCAGCTCACCAACGAACAGCCAAGAGACCCAGTACTTC
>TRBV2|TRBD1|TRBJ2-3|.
CASTLGQGTDTQYF
TGTGCCAGCACCCTAGGACAGGGCACAGATACGCAGTATTTT
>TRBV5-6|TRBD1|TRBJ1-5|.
CASSLTGAINQPQHF
TGTGCCAGCAGCTTGACAGGGGCCATAAATCAGCCCCAGCATTTT
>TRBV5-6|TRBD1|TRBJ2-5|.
CASSPTGGQETQYF
TGTGCCAGCAGCCCGACAGGGGGGCAAGAGACCCAGTACTTC
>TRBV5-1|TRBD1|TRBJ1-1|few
CASSLGRTGGNTEAFF
TGCGCCAGCAGCTTGGGACGGACAGGAGGTAACACTGAAGCTTTCTTT
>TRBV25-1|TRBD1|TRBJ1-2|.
CASSAPGTGRFNYGYTF
TGTGCCAGCAGTGCCCCCGGGACAGGGAGGTTCAACTATGGCTACACCTTC
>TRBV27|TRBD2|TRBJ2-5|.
CASSLLTSGSKTQYF
TGTGCCAGCAGTTTGCTGACTAGCGGGAGTAAGACCCAGTACTTC